This T cell receptor beta chain is drawn from a study of T-cell memory formation after mild COVID-19. Study-wide points: The main location of contracting CD4+ clones was CM and EM, and that of contracting CD8+ clones was EMRA.

TCRdb analysed the 5' RACE reads with MiXCR anew, one entry per CDR3 protein. The table includes 450,000 or so distinct CDR3 sequences, around 25% detected once. This clonotype came up a few times. Its antigen is not identified. The J segment lost 7 bases and the V segment lost 5 bases, leaving 10 bases of the junction unmatched. The CDR3 totals 15 residues. CDR1 and CDR2 (germline): SGHTA, FQGTGA. The sequenced sample was PBMCs or a T cell subset sorted from them (not recorded which). The TCR originated in an adult woman who had mild COVID-19 (a few samples of this study predate the infection). Cell type and time point are not known. The chain joins TRBV7-3 to TRBJ2-1, with 8 bases aligning to TRBD2. The CDR3 sequence is CASSLWSGGINEQFF. The CDR3 DNA reads as TGTGCCAGCAGCCTCTGGAGCGGGGGTATTAATGAGCAGTTCTTC.